The 25 T cell receptor beta chains given below trace back to one sample, sequenced in a study of lymphopenia after photon versus proton radiotherapy (dated by TCRdb to about 2019). Libraries were prepared through the immunoSEQ multiplex PCR assay. Imported from immuneACCESS, the table was reduced by TCRdb to in-frame sequences with V and J called. These copies leave out some clones; in studies compared against another copy, an unresolved V gene accounts for under half, and the cause of the remainder is not known. In this sample the table shows some 55,000 clones, about 90% of which occur a single time. The ten largest make up about 2% of the sample. Sequenced here: peripheral blood, sampled from a patient treated with photon-based radiotherapy. All receptors come from a man aged 40-49 years with gastric cancer.

The chain carries TRBV10-3 and TRBJ1-1, with TRBD1 matching over 9 bases. CDR1 and CDR2 from the germline V gene are ENHRY and SYGVKD. V was pared by 10 bases and J by 3 bases, with 6 bases of the junction left unmatched. CDR3 length: 13 amino acids. The CDR3 DNA reads as TGTGCCACCATAGACAGGGGGTACACTGAAGCTTTCTTT. It codes for CATIDRGYTEAFF.

The sample holds a few counts of this clone. This sequence joins TRBV5-4 and TRBJ2-7; D ambiguous. Germline CDR1 and CDR2: SGHNT and YYREEE (reference sequence). Trimming left V 1 base short and J 2 bases short, with 10 bases between. The CDR3 contains 14 residues. The CDR3 loop reads CASSLLVRPYEQYF. CDR3 nucleotide sequence: TGTGCCAGCAGCTTGTTAGTCCGGCCCTACGAGCAGTACTTC.

DNA for the CDR3: TGTGCCAGCAGCCACGGGGGGGACGAGCAGTACTTC. It codes for CASSHGGDEQYF. The chain recombines TRBV5-8 with TRBJ2-7, with 8 bases lining up with TRBD2. The CDR3 contains 12 residues. Germline trimming cut 4 bases from V and 5 bases from J; bases unmatched to any gene: 2. Germline V gives CDR1 SGHTS, CDR2 YDEGEE.

The J gene is TRBJ2-7, the V gene TRBV12-5; 7 nucleotides agree with TRBD1. The germline CDR1 and CDR2 sequences are LGHNT and FRNRAP. J gave up 0 bases and V 1 base, and 3 bases lay outside the gene matches. The CDR3 is made up of 15 amino acids. CDR3 in amino acids: CASGLAGDSSYEQYF. The CDR3 nucleotides read TGTGCTAGTGGTTTGGCTGGGGACAGCTCCTACGAGCAGTACTTC.

This clone was counted only a few times. This chain connects TRBV25-1 to TRBJ2-2; tentatively, D is TRBD1 (6 bases). Trimming cost V 8 bases and J 7 bases, with 14 bases left between them. This CDR3 has 13 amino acids. The V gene's germline CDR1 is MGHDK and CDR2 SYGVNS. The CDR3 sequence is CASGRGLGGELFF. CDR3 sequence (DNA): TGTGCCAGCGGCAGGGGTTTGGGCGGGGAGCTGTTTTTT.

The genes are TRBV29-1 and TRBJ1-3; possibly TRBD1 for D (6 bases). The CDR3 loop spans 15 amino acids. The germline V gene has CDR1 SQVTM and CDR2 ANQGSEA. CDR3 in DNA: TGCAGTGGTGGGGGGGGCGAGAGCTCTGGAAACACCATATATTTT. Translating gives CSGGGGESSGNTIYF.

V gene TRBV14 combines with J gene TRBJ2-6; D is undetermined. The CDR3 covers 16 residues. Germline V gene lookup returns CDR1 SGHDN and CDR2 FVKESK. The V end lost 3 bases, the J end lost 1 base, and 10 bases lay between the germline ends. CDR3: CASSQIFASGANVLTF. The CDR3, as DNA: TGTGCCAGCAGCCAGATTTTCGCGTCTGGGGCCAACGTCCTGACTTTC.

This clone appeared a few times. The genes are TRBV5-4 and TRBJ2-2; TRBD1 or TRBD2 may be the D gene (5 bases each). The V end lost 0 bases, the J end lost 5 bases, and 11 bases lay between the germline ends. The germline CDR1 and CDR2 sequences are SGHNT and YYREEE (reference sequence). The CDR3 is made up of 15 amino acids. The CDR3 loop reads CASSLDGKGTGELFF. The CDR3 bases are TGTGCCAGCAGCTTGGACGGGAAGGGGACCGGGGAGCTGTTTTTT.

This clone was detected a few times. V usage is TRBV27 and J usage is TRBJ2-1; D possibly corresponds to TRBD2 (7 bases). Germline V CDR1 and CDR2: MNHEY, SMNVEV (reference sequence). The CDR3 loop spans 15 amino acids. V lost 8 bases and J 9 bases, leaving 23 bases between the germline ends. The CDR3 coding sequence is TGTGCCAGCTCGCTGACGGGGGGCGCTGGGGCTGAGCAGTTCTTC. As protein: CASSLTGGAGAEQFF.

The chain employs TRBV11-2 and TRBJ1-6; 7 nucleotides agree with TRBD1. The V and J ends lost 5 bases and 10 bases, in that order; junction bases with no gene match: 11. The length of the CDR3 is 15 residues. Germline CDR1 and CDR2: SGHAT and FQNNGV. CDR3 in amino acids: CASSHYRGKGSPLHF. The CDR3 DNA reads TGTGCCAGCAGCCATTACAGGGGTAAAGGGTCACCCCTCCACTTT.

The rearrangement joins TRBV5-6 to TRBJ1-3; possibly TRBD1 for D (6 bases). CDR3 length equals 16 residues. Germline V gene data show CDR1 as SGHDT and CDR2 as YYEEEE. The germline V and J ends were trimmed by 0 bases and 1 base, with 11 bases remaining between them. The CDR3 spells CASSLEGGLSGNTIYF. The CDR3 DNA sequence: TGTGCCAGCAGCTTGGAGGGGGGATTATCTGGAAACACCATATATTTT.

This sequence joins TRBV4-1 and TRBJ2-7; 9 positions match TRBD1. Germline lookup yields CDR1 MGHRA and CDR2 YSYEKL. With 2 bases clipped from V and 0 bases from J, the junction kept 11 bases outside the gene matches. The CDR3 is made up of 18 amino acids. CDR3 sequence reads: CASSQNAGTGPFSYEQYF. The CDR3 region has the DNA TGCGCCAGCAGCCAAAATGCGGGGACAGGGCCTTTCTCCTACGAGCAGTACTTC.

This chain links TRBV7-2 with TRBJ2-7; the D is unclear. The length of the CDR3 is 16 residues. V dropped 0 bases and J dropped 3 bases, with 15 bases sitting between them. CDR1 SGHTA and CDR2 FQGNSA come from the germline V gene. The CDR3 DNA sequence: TGTGCCAGCAGCTTAGCGTACAGAGGATTGGGCTACGAGCAGTACTTC. Translating it yields CASSLAYRGLGYEQYF.

V is TRBV18 and J is TRBJ1-1; the D is unclear. The V and J ends lost 2 bases and 8 bases respectively, with 9 bases between them. The CDR3 covers 12 residues. Germline V gives CDR1 KGHSH, CDR2 LQKENI. CDR3 loop: CASSPGSPEAFF. The CDR3 DNA reads as TGTGCCAGCTCACCAGGGTCACCGGAAGCTTTCTTT.

This chain uses TRBV5-1 with TRBJ2-2; D is possibly TRBD1 (6 bases). The CDR3 spans 17 residues. CDR1 is SGHRS and CDR2 is YFSETQ in the germline V gene. V lost 2 bases to trimming and J lost 2 bases, with 16 bases between them. Here the CDR3 DNA reads TGCGCCAGCAGCTTCCTATTCACAGGGCTTAACACCGGGGAGCTGTTTTTT. Residues: CASSFLFTGLNTGELFF.

The chain recombines TRBV7-8 with TRBJ2-5; D remains unclear. The germline V and J ends were trimmed by 7 bases and 1 base, with 13 bases remaining between them. Germline-derived CDR1 and CDR2 are SGHVS and FQNEAQ. This CDR3 is 14 amino acids long. The CDR3 DNA sequence: TGTGCCAGCATCCCTAGACGGACCCAAGAGACCCAGTACTTC. Encoded protein: CASIPRRTQETQYF. The full variable domain, in which reference TRBV7-8 and TRBJ2-5 provide the parts outside the CDR3, is GAGVSQSPRYKVAKRGQDVALRCDPISGHVSLFWYQQALGQGPEFLTYFQNEAQLDKSGLPSDRFFAERPEGSVSTLKIQRTQQEDSAVYLCASIPRRTQETQYFGPGTRLLVL.

Only a few counts were recorded for this clone. This chain links TRBV7-2 with TRBJ2-7; D could derive from TRBD1 or TRBD2 (5 bases each). The length of the CDR3 is 15 residues. Between the trimmed V and J ends, which lost 0 bases and 2 bases, there was a span of 11 bases. Germline lookup yields CDR1 SGHTA and CDR2 FQGNSA. The CDR3 nucleotides are TGTGCCAGCAGCTTAGCGGCGCAGGGACCCTACGAGCAGTACTTC. This encodes CASSLAAQGPYEQYF. The full variable domain, completed using reference TRBV7-2 and TRBJ2-7, is GAGVSQSPSNKVTEKGKDVELRCDPISGHTALYWYRQSLGQGLEFLIYFQGNSAPDKSGLPSDRFSAERTGGSVSTLTIQRTQQEDSAVYLCASSLAAQGPYEQYFGPGTRLTVT.

The chain is built from TRBV5-1 and TRBJ2-7, with 11 positions matching TRBD1. Germline V gene data show CDR1 as SGHRS and CDR2 as YFSETQ. V was clipped by 2 bases and J by 6 bases; unmatched bases: 4. The CDR3 runs to 14 residues. DNA for the CDR3: TGCGCCAGCAGCTTCCCGGGACAGGGGGGCGAGCAGTACTTC. It specifies CASSFPGQGGEQYF. The entire variable domain, with the rest obtained from reference TRBV5-1 and TRBJ2-7, is as follows: KAGVTQTPRYLIKTRGQQVTLSCSPISGHRSVSWYQQTPGQGLQFLFEYFSETQRNKGNFPGRFSGRQFSNSRSEMNVSTLELGDSALYLCASSFPGQGGEQYFGPGTRLTVT.

In this sample, this clone turned up once. This chain links TRBV5-1 with TRBJ2-5; either TRBD1 or TRBD2 may fit D (6 bases each). Deletions cut 2 bases from V and 1 base from J, with 12 bases between. This CDR3 has 15 amino acids. The germline gives CDR1 SGHRS, CDR2 YFSETQ. CDR3 sequence reads: CASSLWGAFQETQYF. The CDR3 coding sequence is TGCGCCAGCAGCTTATGGGGGGCCTTCCAAGAGACCCAGTACTTC.

J is TRBJ2-7 and V is TRBV29-1; D might be TRBD1 or TRBD2, each matching 5 bases. The length of the CDR3 is 14 residues. V was cut by 1 base and J by 0 bases, with 10 bases left in between. CDR1 is SQVTM, CDR2 ANQGSEA, per germline. In DNA, the CDR3 is TGCAGCGTTGAAGGGCCAGGGACCTCCTACGAGCAGTACTTC. This gives the protein CSVEGPGTSYEQYF.

This chain connects TRBV18 to TRBJ2-2; TRBD2 matches at 7 bases. V was clipped by 6 bases and J by 4 bases; unmatched bases: 5. This CDR3 has 14 amino acids. The V gene's germline CDR1 is KGHSH and CDR2 LQKENI. CDR3 sequence reads: CASSLGTTTGELFF. For the CDR3, the DNA is TGTGCCAGCTCCCTCGGGACTACCACCGGGGAGCTGTTTTTT.

The chain links TRBV7-6 to TRBJ1-1, with D unresolved. The germline gives CDR1 SGHVS, CDR2 FNYEAQ. With 5 bases removed from V and 4 bases from J, the gap between germline ends came to 14 bases. The CDR3 length is 14 residues. The CDR3 coding sequence is TGTGCCAGCAGCCACCCCGGGCGCGGCACTGAAGCTTTCTTT. Its protein product is CASSHPGRGTEAFF. Full variable domain (missing parts from reference TRBV7-6 and TRBJ1-1): GAGVSQSPRYKVTKRGQDVALRCDPISGHVSLYWYRQALGQGPEFLTYFNYEAQQDKSGLPNDRFSAERPEGSISTLTIQRTEQRDSAMYRCASSHPGRGTEAFFGQGTRLTVV.

The chain carries TRBV11-3 and TRBJ2-3; D unresolved. The CDR3 contains 16 residues. In germline, CDR1 is SGHNT, CDR2 YENEEA. V shed 4 bases and J shed 4 bases, with 18 bases lying between them. In nucleotides, the CDR3 is TGTGCCAGCAGCTATACCGGGCCCATAGGCCCAGATACGCAGTATTTT. Amino acid sequence: CASSYTGPIGPDTQYF.

The V gene is TRBV7-2, the J gene TRBJ2-6; D may correspond to TRBD1 or TRBD2 (6 bases each). The CDR3 sequence is 17 residues long. Per the germline V gene, CDR1 is SGHTA and CDR2 is FQGNSA. The ends were cut back, 2 bases at V and 0 bases at J, with 11 bases in the middle. The CDR3 protein is CASSLSWGASGANVLTF. The CDR3 bases are TGTGCCAGCAGCTTATCTTGGGGGGCCTCTGGGGCCAACGTCCTGACTTTC. Drawing the rest from reference TRBV7-2 and TRBJ2-6, the complete variable domain is GAGVSQSPSNKVTEKGKDVELRCDPISGHTALYWYRQSLGQGLEFLIYFQGNSAPDKSGLPSDRFSAERTGGSVSTLTIQRTQQEDSAVYLCASSLSWGASGANVLTFGAGSRLTVL.

The chain uses TRBV25-1 and TRBJ1-1; D uncertain. The CDR3 length is 15 residues. V lost 1 base to trimming and J lost 1 base, with 10 bases between them. CDR1 and CDR2 (germline): MGHDK, SYGVNS. This chain's CDR3 is CASSESFGGNTEAFF. The CDR3 DNA sequence: TGTGCCAGCAGTGAATCCTTCGGCGGGAACACTGAAGCTTTCTTT.